A single sample gave rise to the 27 T cell receptor beta chains below, sequenced in a study of yellow fever vaccine responses in identical twins. A single record per CDR3 protein comes from TCRdb applying MiXCR to the RT-PCR reads. This sample has about 11,000 distinct CDR3 sequences; under 85% occur once, and the top ten carry roughly 7%. The sample here was T cells from blood (PBMCs), unsorted or a sorted subset (not recorded which), taken before or after yellow fever vaccination (not recorded which). Source of these receptors: a woman aged 18-29 years who received the yellow fever vaccine.

This clonotype was counted only a few times. DNA for the CDR3: TGTGCCAGCAGTGACCCAGGGGGACAGGGAAACACTGAAGCTTTCTTT. Translation: CASSDPGGQGNTEAFF. The V gene is TRBV6-4, the J gene TRBJ1-1, with 9 bases aligning to TRBD1. The CDR3 is 16 residues long. Germline CDR1 and CDR2: MRHNA and SNTAGT. V was pared by 2 bases and J by 2 bases, with 6 bases of the junction left unmatched.

This rearrangement joins TRBV7-3 to TRBJ2-1; TRBD2 aligns across 11 bases. The V gene end was trimmed by 1 base and the J gene end by 8 bases; junction bases not matched to a gene: 10. The CDR3 has 17 amino acids. Germline lookup yields CDR1 SGHTA and CDR2 FQGTGA. The CDR3 nucleotides read TGTGCCAGCAGCTTAAAGGAACTAGCGGGAGTATGGGATGAGCAGTTCTTC. This encodes CASSLKELAGVWDEQFF.

V gene TRBV11-2 combines with J gene TRBJ2-5, with no clear D. This CDR3 has 15 amino acids. V was cut by 4 bases and J by 2 bases, with 14 bases left in between. Per the germline V gene, CDR1 is SGHAT and CDR2 is FQNNGV. CDR3 loop: CASSSSLRSQETQYF. The CDR3 DNA is TGTGCCAGCAGCTCCTCACTCAGGAGTCAAGAGACCCAGTACTTC.

The CDR3 here is CASSLGGGPETQYF. The CDR3 region has the DNA TGTGCCAGCAGCTTAGGTGGTGGTCCAGAGACCCAGTACTTC. The chain employs TRBV7-6 and TRBJ2-5; D is uncertain. The CDR3 has 14 residues. V was cut by 1 base and J by 4 bases, with 10 bases left in between. Per germline, CDR1 SGHVS and CDR2 FNYEAQ.

V is TRBV7-9 and J is TRBJ2-7; D is ambiguous. Germline values: CDR1 SEHNR, CDR2 FQNEAQ (reference sequence). The CDR3 has 12 amino acids. Trimming shortened V by 1 base and J by 6 bases, and 7 bases separated the two germline ends. Written as DNA, the CDR3 is TGTGCCAGCAGCTTAGGTACTGTCGAGCAGTACTTC. Amino acids: CASSLGTVEQYF.

The chain has TRBV7-3 and TRBJ2-1; the match to TRBD1 covers 7 bases. CDR3 size: 15 residues. J was trimmed by 7 bases and V by 5 bases; bases with no gene match: 11. Germline CDR1 SGHTA, CDR2 FQGTGA. This CDR3 is CASSKSGTENNEQFF. CDR3 coding DNA: TGTGCCAGCAGCAAATCCGGGACAGAGAATAATGAGCAGTTCTTC.

In this sample, this clonotype turned up a few times. This chain joins TRBV20-1 and TRBJ2-1; 7 positions match TRBD2. In germline, CDR1 is DFQATT, CDR2 SNEGSKA (reference sequence). This CDR3 contains 11 residues. V trimming: 3 bases; J trimming: 12 bases; junction bases outside the gene matches: 5. CDR3 in DNA: TGCAGTGCTAGGGAAACTAGCGTGCAGTTCTTC. This codes for CSARETSVQFF.

V gene TRBV28 combines with J gene TRBJ1-5; a weak D match, TRBD1 (5 bases). V was shortened by 3 bases and J by 7 bases, with 16 bases between the two germline ends. CDR1 MDHEN and CDR2 SYDVKM come from the germline V gene. This CDR3 region has 15 residues. CDR3 sequence reads: CASSLHVGGDQPQHF. As DNA, the CDR3 is TGTGCCAGCAGTTTGCATGTCGGTGGGGACCAGCCCCAGCATTTT.

The chain carries TRBV3-1 and TRBJ1-5, with D unresolved. V dropped 0 bases and J dropped 0 bases, with 6 bases sitting between them. The CDR3 loop spans 15 amino acids. Germline V CDR1 and CDR2: LGHDT, YNNKEL (reference sequence). CDR3 protein: CASSQDGGSNQPQHF. The CDR3 region has the DNA TGTGCCAGCAGCCAAGACGGTGGTAGCAATCAGCCCCAGCATTTT. Full variable domain (outside the CDR3, taken from reference TRBV3-1 and TRBJ1-5): DTAVSQTPKYLVTQMGNDKSIKCEQNLGHDTMYWYKQDSKKFLKIMFSYNNKELIINETVPNRFSPKSPDKAHLNLHINSLELGDSAVYFCASSQDGGSNQPQHFGDGTRLSIL.

The chain couples TRBV11-3 to TRBJ2-5, with 15 bases lining up with TRBD2. The V gene's germline CDR1 is SGHNT and CDR2 YENEEA. The CDR3 consists of 16 residues. Germline trimming cut 5 bases from V and 4 bases from J; bases unmatched to any gene: 5. Here the CDR3 DNA reads TGTGCCAGCAGCCAGGGGACTAGCGGGAGGCTAGAGACCCAGTACTTC. Translation gives CASSQGTSGRLETQYF.

V usage is TRBV15 and J usage is TRBJ2-1; 10 positions match TRBD2. V shed 4 bases, J shed 3 bases, and the junction held 3 bases outside the gene matches. This CDR3 has 15 amino acids. The V gene's germline CDR1 is LNHNV and CDR2 YYDKDF (reference sequence). The CDR3 reads CATSTIAGGYNEQFF. DNA of the CDR3: TGTGCCACCAGCACCATAGCGGGGGGCTACAATGAGCAGTTCTTC.

This chain uses TRBV12-3 or TRBV12-4 with TRBJ1-2, with D hard to call. V was trimmed by 10 bases and J by 6 bases, leaving 15 bases between them. This CDR3 has 12 residues. In DNA, the CDR3 is TGTGCCACCGGGGAGGCTTATAATGGCTACACCTTC. This translates into CATGEAYNGYTF.

V is TRBV23-1 and J is TRBJ2-3; D may correspond to TRBD1 or TRBD2 (5 bases each). TRBV23-1 is designated an ORF whose function remains uncertain. The CDR3 is 17 amino acids. Trimming cost V 2 bases and J 0 bases, with 15 bases left between them. Here the CDR3 DNA reads TGCGCCAGCAGTCAACAACCGGGACGAGCTAGCACAGATACGCAGTATTTT. This codes for CASSQQPGRASTDTQYF.

The chain joins TRBV15 to TRBJ1-1; 7 bases map to TRBD1. This CDR3 is 16 amino acids long. The germline V gene encodes CDR1 LNHNV and CDR2 YYDKDF (reference sequence). V shed 3 bases, J shed 5 bases, and the junction held 12 bases outside the gene matches. CDR3 region: CATSSSTDRAWTEAFF. CDR3 DNA: TGTGCCACCAGCAGCTCCACCGACAGGGCGTGGACTGAAGCTTTCTTT.

This clonotype was recorded only once. V and J are TRBV6-1 and TRBJ2-2; D perhaps matches TRBD1 (6 bases). CDR1 is MNHNS and CDR2 is SASEGT in the germline V gene. The CDR3 totals 17 residues. The V and J ends lost 3 bases and 6 bases respectively, with 20 bases between them. The CDR3 coding sequence is TGTGCCAGCAGTGATGTGAACATGCGGCGACAGGCCGGGGAGCTGTTTTTT. This translates into CASSDVNMRRQAGELFF.

V usage is TRBV29-1 and J usage is TRBJ2-1; D perhaps matches TRBD1 (5 bases). Germline assignment: CDR1 SQVTM and CDR2 ANQGSEA. V shed 0 bases and J shed 2 bases, with 14 bases lying between them. This CDR3 region has 16 residues. CDR3 sequence reads: CSVEDPIRVTYNEQFF. The CDR3 DNA follows: TGCAGCGTTGAAGATCCGATCAGGGTTACCTACAATGAGCAGTTCTTC.

This sequence joins TRBV7-2 and TRBJ2-1, with unresolved D. V was clipped by 5 bases and J by 0 bases, with 8 bases between them. This CDR3 comprises 14 residues. Germline CDR1 is SGHTA and CDR2 is FQGNSA. This CDR3 reads CASSPDPSYNEQFF. In DNA, the CDR3 is TGTGCCAGCAGCCCAGATCCCTCCTACAATGAGCAGTTCTTC.

The chain joins TRBV19 to TRBJ2-6; D gene unclear. Germline V gives CDR1 LNHDA, CDR2 SQIVND (reference sequence). The ends were cut back, 10 bases at V and 0 bases at J, with 16 bases in the middle. This CDR3 is 16 amino acids long. The CDR3 sequence is CATSNSVGSGANVLTF. The CDR3, as DNA: TGTGCCACCTCAAACTCGGTCGGCTCTGGGGCCAACGTCCTGACTTTC. The complete variable domain, with remaining parts taken from reference TRBV19 and TRBJ2-6, reads DGGITQSPKYLFRKEGQNVTLSCEQNLNHDAMYWYRQDPGQGLRLIYYSQIVNDFQKGDIAEGYSVSREKKESFPLTVTSAQKNPTAFYLCATSNSVGSGANVLTFGAGSRLTVL.

The rearrangement uses TRBV19 and TRBJ1-2, with no clear D. Trimming stripped 3 bases from V and 4 bases from J, with 9 bases between. The germline V gene encodes CDR1 LNHDA and CDR2 SQIVND (reference sequence). The CDR3 length is 13 residues. The CDR3 reads CASSIGPGYGYTF. In DNA form, the CDR3 reads TGTGCCAGTAGTATTGGACCGGGCTATGGCTACACCTTC. Full variable domain (remainder filled in from reference TRBV19 and TRBJ1-2): DGGITQSPKYLFRKEGQNVTLSCEQNLNHDAMYWYRQDPGQGLRLIYYSQIVNDFQKGDIAEGYSVSREKKESFPLTVTSAQKNPTAFYLCASSIGPGYGYTFGSGTRLTVV.

The V gene is TRBV19, the J gene TRBJ2-1; D not resolved. CDR1 is LNHDA, CDR2 SQIVND, per germline (reference sequence). The CDR3 runs to 10 residues. Between the trimmed V and J ends, which lost 4 bases and 6 bases, there was a span of 1 base. For the CDR3, the DNA is TGTGCCAGTAGTAGCAATGAGCAGTTCTTC. It translates to CASSSNEQFF.

J is TRBJ1-1 and V is TRBV5-4; no clear D gene. CDR1 is SGHNT, CDR2 YYREEE, per germline (reference sequence). V was cut by 4 bases and J by 1 base, with 8 bases left in between. The CDR3 loop spans 13 amino acids. The CDR3 nucleotides are TGTGCCAGCAGCCACAACCAGAACACTGAAGCTTTCTTT. The encoded protein is CASSHNQNTEAFF.

The chain couples TRBV4-2 to TRBJ2-5, with no clear D. Germline CDR1 is LGHNA and CDR2 is YNFKEQ. The CDR3 consists of 15 residues. Trimming shortened V by 1 base and J by 5 bases, and 14 bases separated the two germline ends. CDR3 bases: TGTGCCAGCAGCCAAGCGGCCGGGTTAGGCGAGACCCAGTACTTC. It translates to CASSQAAGLGETQYF.

This chain connects TRBV11-1 to TRBJ1-1, with D maybe TRBD1 (6 bases). In germline, CDR1 is SGHAT, CDR2 FQDESV (reference sequence). The CDR3 has 14 amino acids. The germline V and J ends were trimmed by 5 bases and 1 base, with 11 bases remaining between them. CDR3 in amino acids: CASSDGQQNTEAFF. Written as DNA, the CDR3 is TGTGCCAGCAGCGATGGACAGCAGAACACTGAAGCTTTCTTT.

The chain recombines TRBV13 with TRBJ2-3, with 9 bases that match TRBD2. CDR1 is PRHDT, CDR2 FYEKMQ, per germline (reference sequence). V shed 7 bases, J shed 0 bases, and the junction held 5 bases outside the gene matches. The length of the CDR3 is 15 residues. The CDR3 region has the DNA TGTGCCAGCAAGGCAGCGGGGGGAAGCACAGATACGCAGTATTTT. This translates into CASKAAGGSTDTQYF.

The chain carries TRBV3-1 and TRBJ2-7, with a weak D call TRBD2 (5 bases). This CDR3 has 14 residues. With 1 base removed from V and 6 bases from J, the gap between germline ends came to 13 bases. Germline loops: CDR1 LGHDT, CDR2 YNNKEL (reference sequence). The CDR3 DNA reads TGTGCCAGCAGCCAAGGGGGAGTTATTGGCGAGCAGTACTTC. Protein product: CASSQGGVIGEQYF.

The rearrangement uses TRBV4-1 and TRBJ1-6; D perhaps matches TRBD1 (5 bases). Trimming removed 1 base at V and 10 bases at J, with 8 bases between. CDR3 size: 13 residues. CDR1 and CDR2 (germline): MGHRA, YSYEKL. CDR3 DNA sequence: TGCGCCAGCAGCCAAGCAGGGAGATCACCCCTCCACTTT. This gives the protein CASSQAGRSPLHF.

V usage is TRBV7-9 and J usage is TRBJ2-2; TRBD1 agrees at 11 bases. J lost 6 bases, V lost 5 bases, and 5 bases had no gene match. CDR1 and CDR2 from the germline V gene are SEHNR and FQNEAQ (reference sequence). The CDR3 totals 15 residues. CDR3 sequence reads: CASSPPGQGAGELFF. The CDR3 DNA follows: TGTGCCAGCAGCCCGCCGGGACAGGGGGCCGGGGAGCTGTTTTTT. Complete variable domain (other parts from reference TRBV7-9 and TRBJ2-2): DTGVSQNPRHKITKRGQNVTFRCDPISEHNRLYWYRQTLGQGPEFLTYFQNEAQLEKSRLLSDRFSAERPKGSFSTLEIQRTEQGDSAMYLCASSPPGQGAGELFFGEGSRLTVL.